This entry is about one TCR beta chain. This sample is drawn from a study of technical replicates of blood from four donors. The protocol was immunoSEQ multiplex PCR, while the TCRdb copy is restricted to in-frame clones and leaves out a portion. The sample lists roughly 50,000 clones, 85% to 95% occurring once. V was shortened by 5 bases and J by 0 bases, with 11 bases between the two germline ends. This CDR3 spans 14 amino acids. The germline V gene encodes CDR1 MNHEY and CDR2 SMNVEV (reference sequence). Sequenced input: PBMCs. The TCR comes from a human donor in good health. Some clones in this sample may be carry-over from other donors' samples. This chain uses TRBV27 with TRBJ2-7; D ambiguous. The CDR3 loop reads CASSQVQSSYEQYF. In nucleotides, the CDR3 is TGTGCCAGCAGTCAGGTACAGAGCTCCTACGAGCAGTACTTC.